Listed here is a single T cell receptor beta chain. Its target is unknown. This CDR3 region has 13 residues. The germline V gene has CDR1 DFQATT and CDR2 SNEGSKA (reference sequence). Between the trimmed V and J ends, which lost 6 bases and 1 base, there was a span of 12 bases. The data are from a study of CD8 T cells in ankylosing spondylitis. Study-wide findings and caveats: It appeared that ankylosing spondylitis blood was characterized by a TCR beta motif of several highly homologous variants. A subset of motif variants has previously been described in the synovial fluid and blood of reactive arthritis.

Quantitative 5'-RACE with molecular barcodes generated TCR beta libraries. TCRdb passed the 5' RACE reads through MiXCR, listing each CDR3 protein once. The sample lists approximately 400,000 distinct CDR3 sequences, roughly 26% occurring once. The sample was blood, either unsorted or a sorted T cell fraction (not recorded which). The receptor was derived from a male donor with ankylosing spondylitis. The chain joins TRBV20-1 to TRBJ1-1; D remains unclear. CDR3 in amino acids: CSAPQQRNTEAFF. The CDR3 DNA reads TGCAGTGCCCCCCAACAGAGGAACACTGAAGCTTTCTTT.